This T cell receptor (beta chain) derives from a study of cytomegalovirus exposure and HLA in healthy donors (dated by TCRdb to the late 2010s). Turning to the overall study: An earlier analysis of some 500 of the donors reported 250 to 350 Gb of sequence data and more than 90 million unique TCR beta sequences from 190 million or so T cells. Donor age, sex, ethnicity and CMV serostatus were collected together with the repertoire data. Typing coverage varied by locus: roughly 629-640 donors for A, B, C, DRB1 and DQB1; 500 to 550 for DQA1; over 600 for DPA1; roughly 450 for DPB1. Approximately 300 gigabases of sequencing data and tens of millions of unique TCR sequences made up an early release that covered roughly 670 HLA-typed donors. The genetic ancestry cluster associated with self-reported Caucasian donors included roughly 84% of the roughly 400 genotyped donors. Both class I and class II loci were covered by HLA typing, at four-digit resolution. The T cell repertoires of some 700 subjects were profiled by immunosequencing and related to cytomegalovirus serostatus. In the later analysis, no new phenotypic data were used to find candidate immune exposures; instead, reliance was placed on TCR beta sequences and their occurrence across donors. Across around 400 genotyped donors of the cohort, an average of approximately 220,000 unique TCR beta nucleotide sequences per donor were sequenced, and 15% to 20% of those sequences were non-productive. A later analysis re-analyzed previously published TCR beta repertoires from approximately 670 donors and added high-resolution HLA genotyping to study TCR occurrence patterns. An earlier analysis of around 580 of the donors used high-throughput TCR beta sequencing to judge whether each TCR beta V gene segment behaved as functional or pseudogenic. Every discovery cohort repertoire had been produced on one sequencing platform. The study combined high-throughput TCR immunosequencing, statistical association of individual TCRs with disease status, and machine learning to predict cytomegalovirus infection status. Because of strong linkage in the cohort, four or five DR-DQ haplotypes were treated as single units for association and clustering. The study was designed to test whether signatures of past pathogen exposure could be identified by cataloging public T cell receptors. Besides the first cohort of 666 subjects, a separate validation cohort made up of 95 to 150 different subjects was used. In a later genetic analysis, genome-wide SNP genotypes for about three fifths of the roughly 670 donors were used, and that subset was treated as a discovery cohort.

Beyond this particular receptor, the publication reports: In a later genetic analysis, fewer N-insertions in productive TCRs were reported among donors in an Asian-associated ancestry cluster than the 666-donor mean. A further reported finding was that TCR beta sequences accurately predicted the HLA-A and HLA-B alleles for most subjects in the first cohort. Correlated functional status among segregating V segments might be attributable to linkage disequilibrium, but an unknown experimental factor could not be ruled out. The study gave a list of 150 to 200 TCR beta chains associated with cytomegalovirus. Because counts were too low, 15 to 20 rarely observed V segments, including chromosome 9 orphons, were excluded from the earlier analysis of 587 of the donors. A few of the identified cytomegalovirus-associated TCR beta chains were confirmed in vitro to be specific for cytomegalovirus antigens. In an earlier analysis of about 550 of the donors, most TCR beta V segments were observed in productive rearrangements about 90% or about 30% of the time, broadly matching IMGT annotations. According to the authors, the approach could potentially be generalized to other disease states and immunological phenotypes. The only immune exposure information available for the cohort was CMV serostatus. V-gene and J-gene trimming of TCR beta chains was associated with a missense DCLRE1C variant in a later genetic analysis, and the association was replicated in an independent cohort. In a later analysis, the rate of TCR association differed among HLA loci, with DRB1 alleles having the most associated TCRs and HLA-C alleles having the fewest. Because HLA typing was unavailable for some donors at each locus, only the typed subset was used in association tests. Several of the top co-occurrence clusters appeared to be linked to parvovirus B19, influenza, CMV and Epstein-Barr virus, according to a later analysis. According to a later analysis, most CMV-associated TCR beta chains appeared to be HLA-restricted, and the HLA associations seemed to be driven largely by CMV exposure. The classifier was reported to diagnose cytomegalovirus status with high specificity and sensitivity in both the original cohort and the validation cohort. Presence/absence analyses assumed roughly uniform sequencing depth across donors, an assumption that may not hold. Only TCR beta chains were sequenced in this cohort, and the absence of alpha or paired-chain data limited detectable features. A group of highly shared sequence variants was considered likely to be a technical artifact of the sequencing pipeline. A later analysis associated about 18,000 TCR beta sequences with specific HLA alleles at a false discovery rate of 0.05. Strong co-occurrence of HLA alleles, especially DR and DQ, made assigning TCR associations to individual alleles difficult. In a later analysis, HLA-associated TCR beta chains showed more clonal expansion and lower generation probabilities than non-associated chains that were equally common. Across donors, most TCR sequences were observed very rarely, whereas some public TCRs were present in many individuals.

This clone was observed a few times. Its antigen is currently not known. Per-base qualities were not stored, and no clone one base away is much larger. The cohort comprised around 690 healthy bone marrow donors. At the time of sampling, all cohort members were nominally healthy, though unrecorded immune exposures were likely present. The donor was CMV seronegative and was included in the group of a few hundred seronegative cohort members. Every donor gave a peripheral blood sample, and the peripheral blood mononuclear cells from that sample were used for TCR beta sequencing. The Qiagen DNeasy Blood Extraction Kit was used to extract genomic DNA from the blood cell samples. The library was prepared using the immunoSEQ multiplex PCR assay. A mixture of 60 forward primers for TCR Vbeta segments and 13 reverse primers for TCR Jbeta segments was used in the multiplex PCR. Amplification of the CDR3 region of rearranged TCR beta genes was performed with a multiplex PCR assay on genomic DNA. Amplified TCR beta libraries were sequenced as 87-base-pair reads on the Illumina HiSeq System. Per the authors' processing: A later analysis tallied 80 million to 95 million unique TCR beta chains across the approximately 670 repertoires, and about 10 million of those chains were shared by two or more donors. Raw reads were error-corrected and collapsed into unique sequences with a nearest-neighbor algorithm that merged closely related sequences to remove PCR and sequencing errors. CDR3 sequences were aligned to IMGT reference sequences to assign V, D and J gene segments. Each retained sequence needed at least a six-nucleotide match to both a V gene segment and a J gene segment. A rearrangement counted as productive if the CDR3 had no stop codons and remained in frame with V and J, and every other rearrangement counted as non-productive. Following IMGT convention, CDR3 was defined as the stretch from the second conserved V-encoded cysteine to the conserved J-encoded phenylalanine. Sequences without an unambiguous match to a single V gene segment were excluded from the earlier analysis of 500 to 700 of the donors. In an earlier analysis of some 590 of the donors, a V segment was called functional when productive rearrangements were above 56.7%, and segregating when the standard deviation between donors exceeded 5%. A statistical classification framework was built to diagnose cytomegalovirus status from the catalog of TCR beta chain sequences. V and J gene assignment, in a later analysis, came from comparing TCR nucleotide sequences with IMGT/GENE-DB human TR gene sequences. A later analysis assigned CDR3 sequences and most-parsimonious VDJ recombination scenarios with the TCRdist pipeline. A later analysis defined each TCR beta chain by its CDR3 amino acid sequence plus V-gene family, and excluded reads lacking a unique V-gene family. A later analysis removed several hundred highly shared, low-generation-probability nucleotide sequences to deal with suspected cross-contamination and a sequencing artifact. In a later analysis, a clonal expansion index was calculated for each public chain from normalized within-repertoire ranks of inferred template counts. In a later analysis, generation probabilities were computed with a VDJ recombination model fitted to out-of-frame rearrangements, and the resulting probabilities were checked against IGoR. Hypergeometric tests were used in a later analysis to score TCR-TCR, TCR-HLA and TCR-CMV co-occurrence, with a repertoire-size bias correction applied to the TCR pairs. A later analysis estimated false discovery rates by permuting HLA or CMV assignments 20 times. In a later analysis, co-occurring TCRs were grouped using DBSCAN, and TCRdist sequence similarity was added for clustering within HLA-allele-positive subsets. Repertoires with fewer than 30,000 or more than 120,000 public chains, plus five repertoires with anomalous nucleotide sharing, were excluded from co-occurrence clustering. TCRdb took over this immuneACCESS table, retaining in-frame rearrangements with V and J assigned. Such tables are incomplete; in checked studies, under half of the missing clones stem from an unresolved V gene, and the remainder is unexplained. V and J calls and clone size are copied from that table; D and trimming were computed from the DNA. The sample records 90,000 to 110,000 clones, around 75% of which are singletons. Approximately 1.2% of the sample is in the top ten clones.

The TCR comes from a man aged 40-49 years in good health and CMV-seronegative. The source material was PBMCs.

The nucleotide sequence reads as follows: TGTGCCAGCAGCTTACTTTCGACTAGCGGGAGGAATGAGCAGTTCTTC. Translated, it gives CASSLLSTSGRNEQFF. The rearranged segments are TRBV7-2 and TRBJ2-1; 13 middle bases align to TRBD2. Spanning cysteine to phenylalanine, the CDR3 consists of 16 amino acids. Kept here is only the CDR3 DNA, which spans 48 bases and is read in frame from base 1. After removal of 2 bases from V and 7 bases from J, the junction retains 5 bases not matched to a gene. Taken from the germline V gene, the CDR1 and CDR2 loops are SGHTA and FQGNSA.